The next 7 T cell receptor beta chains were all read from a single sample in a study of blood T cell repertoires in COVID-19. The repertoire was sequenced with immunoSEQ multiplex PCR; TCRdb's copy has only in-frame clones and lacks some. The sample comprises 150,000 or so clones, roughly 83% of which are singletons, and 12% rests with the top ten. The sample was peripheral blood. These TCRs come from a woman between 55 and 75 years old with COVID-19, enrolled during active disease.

The CDR3 bases are TGTGCCAGCAGCTTAATCCAGGAAAGCCGGGAGCTGTTTTTT. This codes for CASSLIQESRELFF. The chain is built from TRBV7-8 and TRBJ2-2; no clear D. Trimming took 2 bases from V and 9 from J, leaving 13 bases between them. The CDR3 is made up of 14 amino acids. Germline values: CDR1 SGHVS, CDR2 FQNEAQ.

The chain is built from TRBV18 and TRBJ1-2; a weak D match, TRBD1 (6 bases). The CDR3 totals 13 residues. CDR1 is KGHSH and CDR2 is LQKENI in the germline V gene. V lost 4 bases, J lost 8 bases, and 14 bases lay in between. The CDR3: CASSLRTAEGYTF. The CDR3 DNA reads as TGTGCCAGCTCACTTCGGACAGCGGAGGGCTACACCTTC.

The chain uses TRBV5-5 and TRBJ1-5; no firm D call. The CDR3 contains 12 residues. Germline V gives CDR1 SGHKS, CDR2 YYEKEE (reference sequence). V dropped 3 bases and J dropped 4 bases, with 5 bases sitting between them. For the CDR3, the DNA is TGTGCCAGCAGCTCCCCAAATCAGCCCCAGCATTTT. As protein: CASSSPNQPQHF.

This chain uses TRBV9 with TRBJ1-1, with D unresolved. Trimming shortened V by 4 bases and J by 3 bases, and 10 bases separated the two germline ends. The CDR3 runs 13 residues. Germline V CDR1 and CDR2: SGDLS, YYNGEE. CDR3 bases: TGTGCCAGCAGCTATAGTGCGGACACTGAAGCTTTCTTT. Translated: CASSYSADTEAFF. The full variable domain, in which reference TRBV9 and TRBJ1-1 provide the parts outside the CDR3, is DSGVTQTPKHLITATGQRVTLRCSPRSGDLSVYWYQQSLDQGLQFLIQYYNGEERAKGNILERFSAQQFPDLHSELNLSSLELGDSALYFCASSYSADTEAFFGQGTRLTVV.

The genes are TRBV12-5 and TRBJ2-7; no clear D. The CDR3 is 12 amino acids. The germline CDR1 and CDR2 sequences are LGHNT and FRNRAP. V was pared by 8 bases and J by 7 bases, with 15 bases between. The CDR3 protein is CASHTGPGEQYF. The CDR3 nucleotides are TGTGCTAGTCATACCGGTCCCGGGGAGCAGTACTTC.

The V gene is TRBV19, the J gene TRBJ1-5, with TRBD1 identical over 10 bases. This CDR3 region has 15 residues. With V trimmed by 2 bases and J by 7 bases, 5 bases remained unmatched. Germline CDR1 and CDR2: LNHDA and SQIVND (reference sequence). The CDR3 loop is CASSIPTGGRQPQHF. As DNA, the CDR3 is TGTGCCAGTAGTATACCGACAGGGGGCAGACAGCCCCAGCATTTT.

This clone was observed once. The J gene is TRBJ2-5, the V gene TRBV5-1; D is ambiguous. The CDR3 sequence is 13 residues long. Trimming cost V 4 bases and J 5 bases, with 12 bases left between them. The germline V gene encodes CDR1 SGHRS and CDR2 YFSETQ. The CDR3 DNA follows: TGCGCCAGCAGCCCAGATCCAGCGGAGACCCAGTACTTC. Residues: CASSPDPAETQYF.